The clone carrying this T cell receptor (beta chain) is a singleton in its sample. The antigen remains undetermined. V lost 5 bases, J lost 4 bases, and 22 bases stayed unmatched. This CDR3 comprises 20 residues. Per the germline V gene, CDR1 is SGHVS and CDR2 is FNYEAQ. This record belongs to a study of T cell responses to AZD1222 COVID-19 vaccine. Background on the study: Second doses that came at about 4 or about 12 weeks were put together.

Study-level results: Spike-specific TCR breadth and depth both grew after two AZD1222 doses. Vaccine-related CD4 TCRs covered spike, predominating at 160-218 and 743-854.

The repertoire was sequenced with immunoSEQ multiplex PCR; TCRdb's copy has only in-frame clones and lacks some. The sample gives more than 85,000 clones, over 70% of which show up once; roughly 15% is in the top ten. The chain has TRBV7-6 and TRBJ2-3; TRBD2 aligns across 9 bases. This clonotype was obtained from an adult in good health. Sequenced here: peripheral blood, sampled on day 0 of AZD1222 vaccination. CDR3 region: CASSPSVPSIAGEGPDTQYF. The CDR3 DNA sequence: TGTGCCAGCAGCCCGAGTGTCCCTTCCATAGCGGGAGAGGGCCCAGATACGCAGTATTTT.